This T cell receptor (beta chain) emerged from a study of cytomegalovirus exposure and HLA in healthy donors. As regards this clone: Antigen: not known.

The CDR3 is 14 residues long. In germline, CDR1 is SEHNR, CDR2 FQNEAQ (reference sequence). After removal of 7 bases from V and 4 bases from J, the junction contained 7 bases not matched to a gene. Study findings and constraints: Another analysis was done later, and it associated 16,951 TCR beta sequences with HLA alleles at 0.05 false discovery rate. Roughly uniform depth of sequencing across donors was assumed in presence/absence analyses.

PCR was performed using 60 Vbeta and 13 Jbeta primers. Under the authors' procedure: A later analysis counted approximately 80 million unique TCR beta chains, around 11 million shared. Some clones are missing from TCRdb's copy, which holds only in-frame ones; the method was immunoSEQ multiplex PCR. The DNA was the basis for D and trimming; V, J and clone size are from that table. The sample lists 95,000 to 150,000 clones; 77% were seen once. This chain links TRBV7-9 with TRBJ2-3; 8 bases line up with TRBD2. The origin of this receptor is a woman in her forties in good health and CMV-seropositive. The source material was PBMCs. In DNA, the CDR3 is TGTGCCAGCAACTTCGGAGCGGGAGCAGATACGCAGTATTTT. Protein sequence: CASNFGAGADTQYF.